Listed here are 26 T cell receptor beta chains from one sample, sequenced in a study of CD8 T cells in Susac syndrome (dated 2019 in TCRdb). Library construction relied on the immunoSEQ multiplex PCR assay. RNA was extracted with the RNeasy kit and about 0.45 to 1 ug was reverse transcribed using random hexamers. Starting from the raw public reads, TCRdb applied fastp trimming at Q25, assembled clones with MiXCR and retained in-frame beta chains. CDR3 protein duplicates are merged, each entry listing the most common genes and DNA. Recorded for this sample are 150,000 or so distinct CDR3 sequences; about 94% of them occurred a single time. 0.2% to 0.25% of the sample belongs to the ten largest clones. The sequenced sample was CD8+ T cells from PBMCs. The receptors stem from a human donor with multiple sclerosis.

A few counts support this clonotype. The chain uses TRBV5-6 and TRBJ2-7; possible D gene TRBD2, 5 bases. V was trimmed by 0 bases and J by 5 bases, leaving 6 bases between them. The CDR3 contains 12 residues. Germline values: CDR1 SGHDT, CDR2 YYEEEE. Here the CDR3 reads CASSLAGNEQYF. For the CDR3, the DNA is TGTGCCAGCAGCTTGGCCGGGAACGAGCAGTACTTC. The full variable domain, in which reference TRBV5-6 and TRBJ2-7 provide the parts outside the CDR3, is DAGVTQSPTHLIKTRGQQVTLRCSPKSGHDTVSWYQQALGQGPQFIFQYYEEEERQRGNFPDRFSGHQFPNYSSELNVNALLLGDSALYLCASSLAGNEQYFGPGTRLTVT.

The gene calls are TRBV15 and TRBJ2-4, with a possible D match to TRBD1 (5 bases). The CDR3 extends over 17 amino acids. V lost 1 base and J lost 1, with 14 bases in between. The germline V gene has CDR1 LNHNV and CDR2 YYDKDF (reference sequence). CDR3: CATSRGWGGVAKNIQYF. The CDR3 DNA is TGTGCCACCAGCAGAGGTTGGGGCGGCGTTGCCAAAAACATTCAGTACTTC.

The chain links TRBV7-6 to TRBJ2-1; 7 bases map to TRBD1. The V segment lost 2 bases and the J segment 0 bases; nucleotides outside the gene matches: 7. The CDR3 is 17 amino acids. The germline V gene encodes CDR1 SGHVS and CDR2 FNYEAQ. CDR3 nucleotides: TGTGCCAGCAGCTTATTCCGGACAGGCAACTCCTACAATGAGCAGTTCTTC. Its protein product is CASSLFRTGNSYNEQFF.

The chain carries TRBV19 and TRBJ2-6; unclear D gene. Trimming pared 7 bases from V and 0 bases from J, leaving 4 bases between. The CDR3 sequence is 13 residues long. The germline V gene encodes CDR1 LNHDA and CDR2 SQIVND (reference sequence). DNA of the CDR3: TGTGCCAGTACAAGCTCTGGGGCCAACGTCCTGACTTTC. Translating gives CASTSSGANVLTF.

The chain combines TRBV20-1 with TRBJ1-5, with D tentatively TRBD1 (6 bases). Trimming took off 6 bases at V and 3 bases at J, with 15 bases between the two ends. Per the germline V gene, CDR1 is DFQATT and CDR2 is SNEGSKA (reference sequence). CDR3 length equals 14 residues. CDR3 bases: TGCAGTGCCATACCACAGGGATACAATCAGCCCCAGCATTTT. Encoded protein: CSAIPQGYNQPQHF.

The J gene is TRBJ2-3, the V gene TRBV6-4; a possible D gene is TRBD1 (6 bases). CDR1 and CDR2 from the germline V gene are MRHNA and SNTAGT. Trimming left V 0 bases short and J 4 bases short, with 11 bases between. This CDR3 is built from 15 residues. The CDR3 DNA reads as TGTGCCAGCAGTGACTCAGGGGGAAGTGCAGATACGCAGTATTTT. This codes for CASSDSGGSADTQYF.

This clonotype was counted a single time. The CDR3 bases are TGTGCCAGCAGCTTAATAATGGGCGGTTACTCCTACAATGAGCAGTTCTTC. Translation: CASSLIMGGYSYNEQFF. The rearrangement joins TRBV7-2 to TRBJ2-1; D gene uncertain. There are 17 residues in the CDR3. CDR1 SGHTA and CDR2 FQGNSA come from the germline V gene. Trimming shortened V by 2 bases and J by 0 bases, and 14 bases separated the two germline ends.

As concerns this clonotype: A junction end diverges from the germline sequence, so it may reflect a read error. This chain joins TRBV29-1 and TRBJ1-3, with 7 bases identical to TRBD1. From germline, CDR1 is SQVTM and CDR2 ANQGSEA. The CDR3 consists of 14 residues. This CDR3 is CSGGEGGSGNSIYF. The CDR3 DNA reads TGCAGCGGGGGGGAAGGGGGCTCTGGAAACAGCATATATTTT.

The V gene is TRBV15, the J gene TRBJ1-3; D not resolved. Germline V gene sequence: CDR1 LNHNV, CDR2 YYDKDF (reference sequence). Trimming cost V 8 bases and J 0 bases, with 14 bases left between them. The CDR3 extends over 15 amino acids. The DNA of the CDR3 is TGTGCCACCTCCCCGACTGCTAGCTCTGGAAACACCATATATTTT. This gives the protein CATSPTASSGNTIYF.

V usage is TRBV7-9 and J usage is TRBJ1-3; TRBD1 agrees at 7 bases. CDR3 length equals 14 residues. Germline CDR1 reads SEHNR; CDR2 reads FQNEAQ (reference sequence). Losses at the gene ends were 4 bases for V and 2 bases for J; bases not matched to a gene: 2. This CDR3 reads CASSYRGTGNTIYF. CDR3 DNA sequence: TGTGCCAGCAGCTACAGGGGTACTGGAAACACCATATATTTT. The full variable domain, completed using reference TRBV7-9 and TRBJ1-3, is DTGVSQNPRHKITKRGQNVTFRCDPISEHNRLYWYRQTLGQGPEFLTYFQNEAQLEKSRLLSDRFSAERPKGSFSTLEIQRTEQGDSAMYLCASSYRGTGNTIYFGEGSWLTVV.

The chain has TRBV11-2 and TRBJ2-1; D is possibly TRBD1 (5 bases). Trimming removed 5 bases from V and 7 bases from J, with 18 bases in between. The CDR3 has 15 amino acids. From germline, CDR1 is SGHAT and CDR2 FQNNGV. The CDR3 bases are TGTGCCAGCAGCCTTACCGGTAGACAGATTAATGAGCAGTTCTTC. Translation: CASSLTGRQINEQFF.

The genes are TRBV28 and TRBJ1-6, with 7 bases fitting TRBD1. The J segment lost 5 bases and the V segment lost 6 bases, leaving 1 base of the junction unmatched. The CDR3 sequence is 13 residues long. Germline V gene data show CDR1 as MDHEN and CDR2 as SYDVKM. CDR3 sequence: CASSTGDNSPLHF. CDR3 coding DNA: TGTGCCAGCAGCACAGGGGATAATTCACCCCTCCACTTT.

V is TRBV9 and J is TRBJ1-3; no definite D call. In germline, CDR1 is SGDLS, CDR2 YYNGEE. The length of the CDR3 is 12 residues. Trimming stripped 3 bases from V and 10 bases from J, with 11 bases between. In DNA form, the CDR3 reads TGTGCCAGCAGCGAGCCCGGGCGTACCATATATTTT. This translates into CASSEPGRTIYF. The complete variable domain, with remaining parts taken from reference TRBV9 and TRBJ1-3, reads DSGVTQTPKHLITATGQRVTLRCSPRSGDLSVYWYQQSLDQGLQFLIQYYNGEERAKGNILERFSAQQFPDLHSELNLSSLELGDSALYFCASSEPGRTIYFGEGSWLTVV.

The chain is built from TRBV29-1 and TRBJ2-3, with 7 positions matching TRBD1. The J call is doubtful: the DNA matches TRBJ1-5 better. The germline V gene encodes CDR1 SQVTM and CDR2 ANQGSEA. CDR3 size: 15 residues. The DNA for the CDR3 is TGCAGCGTCGGGGAATGGGACAGTAGCACAGATACGCAGCATTTT. It specifies CSVGEWDSSTDTQHF.

V gene TRBV7-9 combines with J gene TRBJ2-3; 7 nucleotides line up with TRBD1. Germline CDR1 is SEHNR and CDR2 is FQNEAQ (reference sequence). The V gene end was trimmed by 5 bases and the J gene end by 0 bases; junction bases not matched to a gene: 11. CDR3 length: 17 residues. CDR3: CASSPSQTGTSTDTQYF. The CDR3 coding sequence is TGTGCCAGCAGCCCTTCCCAGACAGGGACCAGCACAGATACGCAGTATTTT.

V is TRBV29-1 and J is TRBJ2-2; D unresolved. The CDR3 length is 16 residues. Germline CDR1 SQVTM, CDR2 ANQGSEA. V was clipped by 6 bases and J by 0 bases, with 17 bases between them. The CDR3 bases are TGCAGCGTAGTGCCAGGTATTCTAGCGAACACCGGGGAGCTGTTTTTT. Protein product: CSVVPGILANTGELFF.

The chain links TRBV13 to TRBJ1-1, with D possibly TRBD1 on 5 matching bases. The CDR3 has 14 residues. The V end lost 6 bases, the J end lost 6 bases, and 17 bases lay between the germline ends. Germline values: CDR1 PRHDT, CDR2 FYEKMQ (reference sequence). The DNA of the CDR3 is TGTGCCAGCAGGTCTCGGGACCTGGGACCTGAAGCTTTCTTT. This codes for CASRSRDLGPEAFF.

The chain is built from TRBV27 and TRBJ1-6, with TRBD1 matching 9 bases. Germline V gene lookup returns CDR1 MNHEY and CDR2 SMNVEV (reference sequence). J gave up 14 bases and V 8 bases, and 10 bases lay outside the gene matches. There are 13 residues in the CDR3. The CDR3 is CASSRTGDSTLHF. DNA for the CDR3: TGTGCCAGCTCTCGGACAGGGGACTCAACCCTCCACTTT.

This clonotype showed up just once. This chain links TRBV27 with TRBJ2-1, with 8 nucleotides matching TRBD2. The germline V gene has CDR1 MNHEY and CDR2 SMNVEV (reference sequence). V dropped 3 bases and J dropped 9; count of bases not matched to a gene: 19. CDR3 length: 18 residues. The CDR3 nucleotides read TGTGCCAGCAGTTTCCCGACCGGACTAGCAGGGGATCTAGGTGAGCAGTTCTTC. Translating gives CASSFPTGLAGDLGEQFF.

The chain employs TRBV29-1 and TRBJ2-1; D not certain. The CDR3 contains 13 residues. Germline V gene sequence: CDR1 SQVTM, CDR2 ANQGSEA. The ends were cut back, 1 base at V and 9 bases at J, with 13 bases in the middle. The CDR3 sequence: CSVEGLSVSEQFF. The CDR3 DNA sequence: TGCAGCGTTGAAGGCCTGTCGGTATCTGAGCAGTTCTTC.

The chain links TRBV27 to TRBJ1-6; D possibly corresponds to TRBD1 (5 bases). Trimming shortened V by 8 bases and J by 10 bases, and 15 bases separated the two germline ends. From germline, CDR1 is MNHEY and CDR2 SMNVEV (reference sequence). This CDR3 contains 13 residues. CDR3 loop: CASSVGGRSPLHF. The CDR3 region has the DNA TGTGCCAGCTCTGTGGGGGGAAGGTCACCCCTCCACTTT.

This sequence joins TRBV7-9 and TRBJ1-2; 10 bases match TRBD1. The CDR3 runs to 18 residues. The junction had 15 bases not matched to a gene; V was cut back by 0 bases and J by 8 bases. Germline lookup yields CDR1 SEHNR and CDR2 FQNEAQ (reference sequence). CDR3 sequence (DNA): TGTGCCAGCAGCTTAGCGAAGGGACAGGGGCCCGCCCAAGGGGGCTACACCTTC. Translated, it gives CASSLAKGQGPAQGGYTF.

The rearrangement uses TRBV27 and TRBJ2-7; D remains unclear. The germline CDR1 and CDR2 sequences are MNHEY and SMNVEV (reference sequence). V was trimmed by 6 bases and J by 6 bases, leaving 9 bases between them. There are 11 residues in the CDR3. This CDR3 is CASSSSGEQYF. CDR3 DNA: TGTGCCAGCAGCTCTTCTGGCGAGCAGTACTTC.

The chain recombines TRBV19 with TRBJ2-7, with a possible D match to TRBD2 (5 bases). CDR3 length: 13 amino acids. V lost 3 bases to trimming and J lost 5 bases, with 11 bases between them. Germline values: CDR1 LNHDA, CDR2 SQIVND (reference sequence). The CDR3 spells CASSIRGQNEQYF. CDR3 bases: TGTGCCAGTAGTATTCGAGGGCAGAACGAGCAGTACTTC.

This chain uses TRBV29-1 with TRBJ2-7; D is perhaps TRBD2 (5 bases). CDR1 and CDR2 (germline): SQVTM, ANQGSEA. With 7 bases removed from V and 4 bases from J, the gap between germline ends came to 11 bases. This CDR3 is built from 11 residues. The CDR3: CSAGREYEQYF. The CDR3 nucleotides are TGCAGCGCCGGACGGGAATACGAGCAGTACTTC.

V is TRBV27 and J is TRBJ2-7, with 12 nucleotides matching TRBD1. V was clipped by 8 bases and J by 6 bases; unmatched bases: 2. Germline assignment: CDR1 MNHEY and CDR2 SMNVEV (reference sequence). The CDR3 consists of 12 residues. CDR3 nucleotides: TGTGCCAGCGGGGGACAGGGGGCCGAGCAGTACTTC. This sequence encodes CASGGQGAEQYF.